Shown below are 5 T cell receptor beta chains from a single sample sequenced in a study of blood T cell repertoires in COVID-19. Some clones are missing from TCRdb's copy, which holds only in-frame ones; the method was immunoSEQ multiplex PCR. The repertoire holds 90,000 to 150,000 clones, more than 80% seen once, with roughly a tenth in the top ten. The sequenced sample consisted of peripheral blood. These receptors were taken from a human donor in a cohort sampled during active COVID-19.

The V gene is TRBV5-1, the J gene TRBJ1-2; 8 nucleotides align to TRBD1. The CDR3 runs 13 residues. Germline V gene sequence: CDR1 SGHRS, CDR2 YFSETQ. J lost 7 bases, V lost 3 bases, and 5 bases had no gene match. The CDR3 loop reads CASSYDRGSGYTF. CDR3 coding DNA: TGCGCCAGCAGCTACGACAGGGGCAGTGGCTACACCTTC.

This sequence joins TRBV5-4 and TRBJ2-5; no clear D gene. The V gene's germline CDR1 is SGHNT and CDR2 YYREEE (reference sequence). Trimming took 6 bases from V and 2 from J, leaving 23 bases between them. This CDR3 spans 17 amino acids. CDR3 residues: CASTPDGPTSTQETQYF. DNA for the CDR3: TGTGCCAGCACACCGGATGGGCCAACCAGCACGCAAGAGACCCAGTACTTC.

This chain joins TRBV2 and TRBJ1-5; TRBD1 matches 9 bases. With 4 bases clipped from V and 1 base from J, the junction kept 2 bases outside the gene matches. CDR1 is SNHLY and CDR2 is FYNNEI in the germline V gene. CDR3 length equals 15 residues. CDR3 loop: CASSGGQGSNQPQHF. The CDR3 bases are TGTGCCAGCAGTGGGGGACAGGGAAGCAATCAGCCCCAGCATTTT.

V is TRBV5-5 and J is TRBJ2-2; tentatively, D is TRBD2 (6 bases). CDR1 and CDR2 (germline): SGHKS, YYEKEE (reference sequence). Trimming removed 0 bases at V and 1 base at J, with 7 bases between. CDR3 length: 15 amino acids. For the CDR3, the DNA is TGTGCCAGCAGCTTGGCGGGAGTGAACACCGGGGAGCTGTTTTTT. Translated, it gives CASSLAGVNTGELFF. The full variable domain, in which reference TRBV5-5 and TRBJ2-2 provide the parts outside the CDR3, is DAGVTQSPTHLIKTRGQQVTLRCSPISGHKSVSWYQQVLGQGPQFIFQYYEKEERGRGNFPDRFSARQFPNYSSELNVNALLLGDSALYLCASSLAGVNTGELFFGEGSRLTVL.

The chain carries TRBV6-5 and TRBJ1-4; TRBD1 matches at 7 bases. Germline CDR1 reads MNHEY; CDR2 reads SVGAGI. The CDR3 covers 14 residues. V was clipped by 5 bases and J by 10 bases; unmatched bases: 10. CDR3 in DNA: TGTGCCAGCAGTCTAGGGGGGACAGCTAGAAAACTGTTTTTT. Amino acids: CASSLGGTARKLFF.